The 14 T cell receptor beta chains listed next were all sequenced from one sample in a study of a mutant IDH1 vaccine in newly diagnosed glioma. Some clones are missing from TCRdb's copy, which holds only in-frame ones; the method was immunoSEQ multiplex PCR. The table shows approximately 56,000 clones, with about 71% occurring only once. For these receptors, no antigen is known. This sample's time point: week 47, end of study. Alongside topical imiquimod, each dose of vaccine comprised 300 ug of mutant IDH1 20-mer peptide. Source: PBMCs, taken from a glioma patient whose treatment included an IDH1 peptide vaccine. Receptors originate from a man in his forties or fifties with glioma.

The chain couples TRBV7-9 to TRBJ1-1; D is possibly TRBD1 (5 bases). Germline V gene data show CDR1 as SEHNR and CDR2 as FQNEAQ (reference sequence). V was clipped by 3 bases and J by 0 bases, with 8 bases between them. The CDR3 covers 14 residues. The CDR3 is CASSLGPMNTEAFF. In nucleotides, the CDR3 is TGTGCCAGCAGCTTGGGACCGATGAACACTGAAGCTTTCTTT. Supplemented by reference TRBV7-9 and TRBJ1-1, the full variable domain reads DTGVSQNPRHKITKRGQNVTFRCDPISEHNRLYWYRQTLGQGPEFLTYFQNEAQLEKSRLLSDRFSAERPKGSFSTLEIQRTEQGDSAMYLCASSLGPMNTEAFFGQGTRLTVV.

The chain uses TRBV30 and TRBJ1-1; D call uncertain. CDR3 length: 13 residues. Trimming cost V 0 bases and J 5 bases, with 10 bases left between them. CDR1 GTSNPN and CDR2 SVGIG come from the germline V gene (reference sequence). The CDR3 reads CAWSVRAKTEAFF. The CDR3 DNA follows: TGTGCCTGGAGTGTACGGGCCAAAACTGAAGCTTTCTTT.

The J gene is TRBJ2-1, the V gene TRBV5-5, with D perhaps TRBD2 (6 bases). CDR1 is SGHKS and CDR2 is YYEKEE in the germline V gene (reference sequence). The CDR3 contains 15 residues. V was pared by 0 bases and J by 4 bases, with 11 bases between. The CDR3 nucleotides are TGTGCCAGCAGCTTGGCGGGGGAACCTTACAATGAGCAGTTCTTC. This translates into CASSLAGEPYNEQFF.

The V gene is TRBV30, the J gene TRBJ1-1; D is perhaps TRBD1 (6 bases). The CDR3 spans 13 residues. Trimming took 6 bases from V and 5 from J, leaving 16 bases between them. The germline CDR1 and CDR2 sequences are GTSNPN and SVGIG (reference sequence). CDR3 nucleotide sequence: TGTGCCTGCCGACTCTCAGGGGAAACTGAAGCTTTCTTT. This translates into CACRLSGETEAFF.

The chain uses TRBV5-6 and TRBJ1-1; D might be TRBD1 (6 bases). The V gene lost 2 bases and the J gene lost 6 bases, with 14 bases spanning the gap. CDR1 and CDR2 from the germline V gene are SGHDT and YYEEEE. The CDR3 is 14 residues long. The CDR3 DNA is TGTGCCAGCAGCTTACTACAGGGAATCGCTGAAGCTTTCTTT. It is translated as CASSLLQGIAEAFF.

This clone has only one observation. The CDR3 loop is CASSGTSTDTQYF. The CDR3 DNA follows: TGTGCCAGCAGTGGTACCTCCACAGATACGCAGTATTTT. The chain uses TRBV2 and TRBJ2-3, with D hard to call. V gave up 4 bases and J gave up 2 bases, with 7 bases separating them. From germline, CDR1 is SNHLY and CDR2 FYNNEI. The CDR3 covers 13 residues.

This clone appeared a few times. This rearrangement joins TRBV10-3 to TRBJ2-5, with TRBD1 identical over 8 bases. V shed 10 bases and J 3 bases; nucleotides not matched to a gene: 13. CDR1 ENHRY and CDR2 SYGVKD come from the germline V gene. The CDR3 length is 15 residues. The CDR3 spells CATTNAATGEETQYF. DNA of the CDR3: TGTGCCACGACAAACGCGGCGACAGGGGAAGAGACCCAGTACTTC.

The table lists this clone with a few counts. The chain has TRBV6-5 and TRBJ2-7; D unclear. V lost 8 bases and J 3 bases, leaving 8 bases between the germline ends. The CDR3 length is 11 residues. Germline V gene data show CDR1 as MNHEY and CDR2 as SVGAGI. CDR3 coding DNA: TGTGCCAGCGGAAGCTTCTACGAGCAGTACTTC. This encodes CASGSFYEQYF.

The V and J genes are TRBV25-1 and TRBJ2-5; D perhaps matches TRBD2 (6 bases). V gave up 10 bases and J gave up 8 bases, with 11 bases separating them. The CDR3 spans 10 residues. Per the germline V gene, CDR1 is MGHDK and CDR2 is SYGVNS. DNA for the CDR3: TGTGCCACCTTCGGGGGAACCCAGTACTTC. Protein sequence: CATFGGTQYF.

The chain carries TRBV20-1 and TRBJ2-1; the D is unclear. The CDR3 is made up of 10 amino acids. The germline V gene has CDR1 DFQATT and CDR2 SNEGSKA (reference sequence). CDR3 sequence (DNA): TGCAGCCCGGACTACAATGAGCAGTTCTTC. This translates into CSPDYNEQFF.

This clone was observed once. The chain couples TRBV7-9 to TRBJ1-1, with no clear D. Trimming took 5 bases from V and 6 from J, leaving 22 bases between them. The germline CDR1 and CDR2 sequences are SEHNR and FQNEAQ (reference sequence). The CDR3 sequence is 16 residues long. For the CDR3, the DNA is TGTGCCAGCAGCGTAGGCGGGAAGGCAGGCTTCGCTGAAGCTTTCTTT. Translation: CASSVGGKAGFAEAFF.

The chain links TRBV6-5 to TRBJ2-7; possible D gene TRBD1, 5 bases. CDR1 and CDR2 (germline): MNHEY, SVGAGI. Deletions cut 6 bases from V and 0 bases from J, with 15 bases between. This CDR3 region has 15 residues. The CDR3, as DNA: TGTGCCAGCAGCCCCGGGTTCGACAGCTCCTACGAGCAGTACTTC. This translates into CASSPGFDSSYEQYF.

This chain uses TRBV27 with TRBJ1-2; TRBD1 is a possible D gene (5 bases). This CDR3 has 12 amino acids. Germline V gene sequence: CDR1 MNHEY, CDR2 SMNVEV (reference sequence). V dropped 10 bases and J dropped 5 bases, with 14 bases sitting between them. CDR3 sequence: CATSGGGYGYTF. The CDR3 nucleotides are TGTGCCACCTCGGGGGGAGGGTATGGCTACACCTTC.

The V gene is TRBV30, the J gene TRBJ1-5, with D maybe TRBD1 (5 bases). Germline CDR1 and CDR2: GTSNPN and SVGIG (reference sequence). The CDR3 runs to 13 residues. V gave up 0 bases and J gave up 8 bases, with 11 bases separating them. The CDR3 region is CAWSVSRVEPQHF. In DNA, the CDR3 is TGTGCCTGGAGTGTATCCAGGGTCGAGCCCCAGCATTTT.